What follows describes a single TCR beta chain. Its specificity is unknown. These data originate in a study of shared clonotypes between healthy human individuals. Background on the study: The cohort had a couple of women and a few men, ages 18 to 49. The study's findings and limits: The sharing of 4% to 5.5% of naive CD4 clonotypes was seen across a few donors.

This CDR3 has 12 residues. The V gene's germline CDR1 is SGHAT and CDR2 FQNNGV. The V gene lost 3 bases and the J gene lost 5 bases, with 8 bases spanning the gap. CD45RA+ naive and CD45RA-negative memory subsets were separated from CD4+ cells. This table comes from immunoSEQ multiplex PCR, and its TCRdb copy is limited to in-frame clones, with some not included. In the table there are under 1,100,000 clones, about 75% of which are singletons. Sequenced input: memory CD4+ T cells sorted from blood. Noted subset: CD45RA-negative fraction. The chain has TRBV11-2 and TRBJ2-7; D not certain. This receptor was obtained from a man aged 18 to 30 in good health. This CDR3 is CASSFRHNEQYF. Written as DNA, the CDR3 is TGTGCCAGCAGCTTTAGACATAACGAGCAGTACTTC.